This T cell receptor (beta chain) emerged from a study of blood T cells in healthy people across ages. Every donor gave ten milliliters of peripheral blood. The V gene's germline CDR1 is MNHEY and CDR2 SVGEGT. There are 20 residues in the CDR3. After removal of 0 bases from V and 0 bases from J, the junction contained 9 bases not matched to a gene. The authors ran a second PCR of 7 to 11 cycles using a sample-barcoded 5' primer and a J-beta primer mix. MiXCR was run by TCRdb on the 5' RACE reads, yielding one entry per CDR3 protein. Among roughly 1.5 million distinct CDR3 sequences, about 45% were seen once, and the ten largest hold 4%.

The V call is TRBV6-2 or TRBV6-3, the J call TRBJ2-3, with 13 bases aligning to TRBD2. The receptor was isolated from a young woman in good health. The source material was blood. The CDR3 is CASSYSTGLAGAQSTDTQYF. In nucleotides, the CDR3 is TGTGCCAGCAGTTACTCGACCGGACTAGCGGGGGCCCAAAGCACAGATACGCAGTATTTT.